This T cell receptor (beta chain) emerged from a study of cytomegalovirus exposure and HLA in healthy donors. PCR primers comprised 60 Vbeta and 13 Jbeta primers. Sequencing was performed with immunoSEQ multiplex PCR; in TCRdb, only in-frame clones are kept and a portion is missing. The data hold 150,000 to 200,000 clones, with about three quarters observed a single time. The CDR3 length is 12 residues. Trimming removed 8 bases from V and 6 bases from J; junction bases left unmatched: 3. Germline CDR1 and CDR2: SEHNR and FQNEAQ (reference sequence). The chain joins TRBV7-9 to TRBJ2-2; 7 bases line up with TRBD1. The sequencing sample was made of PBMCs. This receptor was obtained from a woman aged 40-49 years in good health and CMV-seronegative. The CDR3 bases are TGTGCCAGCGGGCAGGGGGCCGGGGAGCTGTTTTTT. Residues: CASGQGAGELFF.